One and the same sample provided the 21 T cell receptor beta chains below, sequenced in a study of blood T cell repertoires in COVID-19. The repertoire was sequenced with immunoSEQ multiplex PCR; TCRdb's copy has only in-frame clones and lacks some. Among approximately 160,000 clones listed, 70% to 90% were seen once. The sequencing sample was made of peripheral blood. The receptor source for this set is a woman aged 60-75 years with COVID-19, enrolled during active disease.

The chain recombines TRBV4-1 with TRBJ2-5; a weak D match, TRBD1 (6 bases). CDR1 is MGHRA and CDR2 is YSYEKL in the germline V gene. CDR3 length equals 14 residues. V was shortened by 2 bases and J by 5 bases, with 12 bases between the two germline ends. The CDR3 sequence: CASSQTDTGETQYF. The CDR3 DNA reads TGCGCCAGCAGCCAAACCGATACAGGGGAGACCCAGTACTTC.

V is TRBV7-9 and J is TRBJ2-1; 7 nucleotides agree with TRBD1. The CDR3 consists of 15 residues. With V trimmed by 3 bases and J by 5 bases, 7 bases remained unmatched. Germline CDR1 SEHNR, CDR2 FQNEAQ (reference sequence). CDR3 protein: CASSFLTGVNNEQFF. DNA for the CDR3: TGTGCCAGCAGCTTCCTTACAGGGGTCAACAATGAGCAGTTCTTC.

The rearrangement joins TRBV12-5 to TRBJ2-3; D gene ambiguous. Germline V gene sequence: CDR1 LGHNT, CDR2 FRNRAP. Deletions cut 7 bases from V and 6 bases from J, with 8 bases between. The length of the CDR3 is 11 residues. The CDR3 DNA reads TGTGCTAGTGCTCCGAGGGATACGCAGTATTTT. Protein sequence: CASAPRDTQYF. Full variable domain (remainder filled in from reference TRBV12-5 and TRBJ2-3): DARVTQTPRHKVTEMGQEVTMRCQPILGHNTVFWYRQTMMQGLELLAYFRNRAPLDDSGMPKDRFSAEMPDATLATLKIQPSEPRDSAVYFCASAPRDTQYFGPGTRLTVL.

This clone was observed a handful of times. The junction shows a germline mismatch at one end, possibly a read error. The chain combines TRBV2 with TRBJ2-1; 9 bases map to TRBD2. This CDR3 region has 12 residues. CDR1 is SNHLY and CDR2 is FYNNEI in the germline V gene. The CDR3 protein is CASSVLTSGLLF. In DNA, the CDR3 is TGTGCCAGCAGTGTATTGACTAGCGGCCTTCTCTTC.

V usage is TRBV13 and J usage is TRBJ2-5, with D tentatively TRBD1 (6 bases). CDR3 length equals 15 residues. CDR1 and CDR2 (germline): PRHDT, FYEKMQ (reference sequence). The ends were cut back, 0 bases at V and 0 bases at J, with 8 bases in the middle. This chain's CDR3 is CASSLGQGYQETQYF. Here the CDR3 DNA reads TGTGCCAGCAGCTTAGGCCAGGGGTACCAAGAGACCCAGTACTTC.

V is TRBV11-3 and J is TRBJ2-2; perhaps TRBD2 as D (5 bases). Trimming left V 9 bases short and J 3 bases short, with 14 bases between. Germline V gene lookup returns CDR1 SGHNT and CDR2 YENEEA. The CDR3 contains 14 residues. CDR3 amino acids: CASATGLDTGELFF. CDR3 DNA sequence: TGTGCCAGTGCAACGGGGTTGGACACCGGGGAGCTGTTTTTT.

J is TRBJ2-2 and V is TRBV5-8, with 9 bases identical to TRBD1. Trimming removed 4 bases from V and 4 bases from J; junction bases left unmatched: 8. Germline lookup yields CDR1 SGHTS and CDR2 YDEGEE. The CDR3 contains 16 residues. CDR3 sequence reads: CASSPGTGIFTGELFF. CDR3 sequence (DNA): TGTGCCAGCAGCCCGGGGACAGGGATCTTCACCGGGGAGCTGTTTTTT.

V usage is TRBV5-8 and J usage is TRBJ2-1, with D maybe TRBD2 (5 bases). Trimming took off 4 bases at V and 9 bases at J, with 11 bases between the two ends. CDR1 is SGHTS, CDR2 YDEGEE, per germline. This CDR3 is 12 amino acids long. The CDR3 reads CASSRRTAEQFF. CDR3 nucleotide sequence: TGTGCCAGCAGCCGACGGACTGCTGAGCAGTTCTTC.

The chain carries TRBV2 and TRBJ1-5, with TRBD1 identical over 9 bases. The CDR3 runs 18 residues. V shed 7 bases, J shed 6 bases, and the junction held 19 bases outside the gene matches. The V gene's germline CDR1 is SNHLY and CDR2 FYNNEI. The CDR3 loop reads CASTMGQGTAVLSQPQHF. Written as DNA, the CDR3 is TGTGCCAGCACGATGGGACAGGGTACGGCTGTGCTGTCTCAGCCCCAGCATTTT.

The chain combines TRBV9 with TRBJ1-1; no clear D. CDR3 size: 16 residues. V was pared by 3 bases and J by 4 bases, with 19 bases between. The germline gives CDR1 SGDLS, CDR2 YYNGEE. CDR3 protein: CASSAVGFASGTEAFF. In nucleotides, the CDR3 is TGTGCCAGCAGCGCCGTGGGGTTTGCTAGCGGCACTGAAGCTTTCTTT. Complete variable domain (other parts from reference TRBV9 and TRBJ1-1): DSGVTQTPKHLITATGQRVTLRCSPRSGDLSVYWYQQSLDQGLQFLIQYYNGEERAKGNILERFSAQQFPDLHSELNLSSLELGDSALYFCASSAVGFASGTEAFFGQGTRLTVV.

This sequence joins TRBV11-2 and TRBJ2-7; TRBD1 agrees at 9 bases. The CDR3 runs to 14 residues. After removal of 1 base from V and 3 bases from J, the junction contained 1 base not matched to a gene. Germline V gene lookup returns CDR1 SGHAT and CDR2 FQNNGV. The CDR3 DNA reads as TGTGCCAGCAGCTTAGGGACAGGGGTCTACGAGCAGTACGTC. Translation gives CASSLGTGVYEQYV.

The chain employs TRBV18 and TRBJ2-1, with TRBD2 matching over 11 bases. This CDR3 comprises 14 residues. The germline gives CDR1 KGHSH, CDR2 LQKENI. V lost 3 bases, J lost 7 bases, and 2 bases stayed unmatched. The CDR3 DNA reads TGTGCCAGCTCACCTACTAGCGGGGGTAATGAGCAGTTCTTC. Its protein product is CASSPTSGGNEQFF.

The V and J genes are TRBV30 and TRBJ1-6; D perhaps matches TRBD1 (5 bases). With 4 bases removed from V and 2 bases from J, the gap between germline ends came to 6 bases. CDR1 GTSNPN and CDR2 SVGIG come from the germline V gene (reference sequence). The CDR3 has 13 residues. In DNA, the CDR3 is TGTGCCTGGACGGGGGCCTATAATTCACCCCTCCACTTT. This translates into CAWTGAYNSPLHF.

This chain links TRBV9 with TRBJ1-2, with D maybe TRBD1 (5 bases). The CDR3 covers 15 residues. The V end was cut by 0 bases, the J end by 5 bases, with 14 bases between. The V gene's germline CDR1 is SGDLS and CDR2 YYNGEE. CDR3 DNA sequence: TGTGCCAGCAGCGTAGATGGCAGGGCCCAATATGGCTACACCTTC. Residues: CASSVDGRAQYGYTF.

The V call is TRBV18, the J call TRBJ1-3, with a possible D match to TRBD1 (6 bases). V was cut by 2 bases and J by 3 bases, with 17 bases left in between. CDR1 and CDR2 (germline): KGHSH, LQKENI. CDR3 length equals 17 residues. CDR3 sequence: CASSPIQQGPHGNTIYF. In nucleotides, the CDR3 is TGTGCCAGCTCACCAATTCAACAGGGACCTCATGGAAACACCATATATTTT.

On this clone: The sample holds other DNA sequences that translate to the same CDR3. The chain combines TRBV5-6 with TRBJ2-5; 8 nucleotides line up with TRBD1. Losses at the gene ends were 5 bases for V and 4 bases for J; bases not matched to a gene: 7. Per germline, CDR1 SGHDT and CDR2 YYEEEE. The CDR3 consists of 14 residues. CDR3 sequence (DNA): TGTGCCAGCAGTTTTCAGGACAGGGCAGAGACCCAGTACTTC. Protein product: CASSFQDRAETQYF.

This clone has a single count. DNA for the CDR3: TGTGCCAGCTCCCGGGGGGGCGGTCAGCCCCAGCATTTT. Translated: CASSRGGGQPQHF. The rearrangement links TRBV18 to TRBJ1-5, with D possibly TRBD1 on 6 matching bases. The CDR3 is 13 amino acids. CDR1 KGHSH and CDR2 LQKENI come from the germline V gene. V was clipped by 6 bases and J by 6 bases, with 12 bases between them. Combining the CDR3 with reference TRBV18 and TRBJ1-5 gives the whole variable domain NAGVMQNPRHLVRRRGQEARLRCSPMKGHSHVYWYRQLPEEGLKFMVYLQKENIIDESGMPKERFSAEFPKEGPSILRIQQVVRGDSAAYFCASSRGGGQPQHFGDGTRLSIL.

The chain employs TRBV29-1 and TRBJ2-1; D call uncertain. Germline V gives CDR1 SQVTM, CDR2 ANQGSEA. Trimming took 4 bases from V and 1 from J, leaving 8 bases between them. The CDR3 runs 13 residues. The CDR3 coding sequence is TGCAGCGTTGGAGGCGCTTCCTACAATGAGCAGTTCTTC. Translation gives CSVGGASYNEQFF.

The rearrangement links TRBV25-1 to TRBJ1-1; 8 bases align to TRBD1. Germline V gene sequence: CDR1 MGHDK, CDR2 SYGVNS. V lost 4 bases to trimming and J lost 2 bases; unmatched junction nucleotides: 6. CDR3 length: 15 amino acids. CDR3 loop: CASSALTGVNTEAFF. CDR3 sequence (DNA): TGTGCCAGCAGTGCCTTGACAGGGGTTAACACTGAAGCTTTCTTT.

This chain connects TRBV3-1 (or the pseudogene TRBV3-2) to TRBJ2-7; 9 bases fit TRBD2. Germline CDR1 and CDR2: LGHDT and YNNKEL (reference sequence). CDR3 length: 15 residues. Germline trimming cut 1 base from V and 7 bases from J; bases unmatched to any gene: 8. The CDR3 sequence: CASSQGRREGVEQYF. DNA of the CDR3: TGTGCCAGCAGCCAAGGGCGGCGGGAGGGGGTGGAGCAGTACTTC.

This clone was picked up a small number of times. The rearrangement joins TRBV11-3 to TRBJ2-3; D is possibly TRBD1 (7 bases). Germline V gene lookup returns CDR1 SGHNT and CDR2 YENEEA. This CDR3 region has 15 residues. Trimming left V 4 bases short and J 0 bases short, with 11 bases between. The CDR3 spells CASSSRGTSTDTQYF. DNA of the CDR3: TGTGCCAGCAGCTCCAGGGGGACTAGCACAGATACGCAGTATTTT.